This T cell receptor beta chain was sequenced for a study of technical replicates of blood from several donors. The CDR3 totals 17 residues. In germline, CDR1 is SEHNR, CDR2 FQNEAQ (reference sequence). The V and J ends lost 1 base and 8 bases, in that order; junction bases with no gene match: 12. Assay: immunoSEQ multiplex PCR; the TCRdb copy retains only in-frame clones and omits some. The table has tens of thousands of clones, 90% to 95% seen once. This receptor was identified in a human donor in good health. Sequencing was carried out using T cells isolated from PBMCs. V usage is TRBV7-9 and J usage is TRBJ2-1; TRBD2 aligns across 9 bases. CDR3: CASSLVVGGGGFDEQFF. The CDR3 DNA sequence: TGTGCCAGCAGCTTAGTTGTGGGCGGGGGGGGTTTCGATGAGCAGTTCTTC.